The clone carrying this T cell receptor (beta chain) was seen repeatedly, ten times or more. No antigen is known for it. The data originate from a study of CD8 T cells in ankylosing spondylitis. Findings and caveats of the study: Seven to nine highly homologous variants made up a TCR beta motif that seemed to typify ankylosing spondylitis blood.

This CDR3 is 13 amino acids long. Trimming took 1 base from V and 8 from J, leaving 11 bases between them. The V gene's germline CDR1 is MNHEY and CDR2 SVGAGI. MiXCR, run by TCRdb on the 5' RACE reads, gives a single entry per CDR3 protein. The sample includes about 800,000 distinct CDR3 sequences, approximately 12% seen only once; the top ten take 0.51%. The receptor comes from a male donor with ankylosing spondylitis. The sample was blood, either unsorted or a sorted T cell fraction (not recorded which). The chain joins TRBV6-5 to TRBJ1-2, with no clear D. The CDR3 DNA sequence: TGTGCCAGCAGTTACTTACGGAGTACCGGCTACACCTTC. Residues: CASSYLRSTGYTF.